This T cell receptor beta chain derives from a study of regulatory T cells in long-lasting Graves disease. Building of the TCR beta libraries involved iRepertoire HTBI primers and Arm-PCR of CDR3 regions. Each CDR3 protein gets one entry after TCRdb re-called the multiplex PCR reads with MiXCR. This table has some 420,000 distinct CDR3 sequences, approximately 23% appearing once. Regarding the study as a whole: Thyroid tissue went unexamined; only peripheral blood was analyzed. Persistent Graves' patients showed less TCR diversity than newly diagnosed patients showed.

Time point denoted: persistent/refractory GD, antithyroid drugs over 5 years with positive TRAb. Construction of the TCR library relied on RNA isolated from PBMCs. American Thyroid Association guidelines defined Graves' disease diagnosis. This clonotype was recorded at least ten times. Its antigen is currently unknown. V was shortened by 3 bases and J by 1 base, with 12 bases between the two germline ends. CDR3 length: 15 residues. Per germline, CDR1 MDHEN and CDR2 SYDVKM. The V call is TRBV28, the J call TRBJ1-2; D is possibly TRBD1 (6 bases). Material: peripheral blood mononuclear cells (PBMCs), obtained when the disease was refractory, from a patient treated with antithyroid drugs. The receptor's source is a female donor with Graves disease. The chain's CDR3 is CASSLMGQRNYGYTF. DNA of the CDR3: TGTGCCAGCAGTTTGATGGGACAACGTAACTATGGCTACACCTTC.